The clone carrying this T cell receptor beta chain has just a few counts. The data originate from a study of sequential checkpoint blockade in melanoma. Whole-study context: Patients were randomized 1:1 to nivolumab-then-ipilimumab or ipilimumab-then-nivolumab first-line. Approximately 20 patients had tumor biopsies before treatment and at week 13.

Data came from immunoSEQ multiplex PCR; TCRdb stores just in-frame clones and leaves some out. The sample includes 450 to 650 clones, about 20% of them seen just once. This sample's treatment: randomized to nivolumab then ipilimumab (arm A) or the reverse (arm B). The sample consisted of tumor tissue (inferred from file names), taken from a patient given nivolumab and ipilimumab in sequence. The clonotype was recovered from a human donor with melanoma.

The chain's CDR3 is CASSPQKGYGYTF. The CDR3 nucleotides are TGTGCCAGCAGTCCCCAGAAGGGCTATGGCTACACCTTC. The V gene is TRBV6-8, the J gene TRBJ1-2; D unresolved. Germline CDR1 MNHGY, CDR2 SAAAGT. V lost 5 bases to trimming and J lost 4 bases, with 11 bases between them. The CDR3 length is 13 residues.